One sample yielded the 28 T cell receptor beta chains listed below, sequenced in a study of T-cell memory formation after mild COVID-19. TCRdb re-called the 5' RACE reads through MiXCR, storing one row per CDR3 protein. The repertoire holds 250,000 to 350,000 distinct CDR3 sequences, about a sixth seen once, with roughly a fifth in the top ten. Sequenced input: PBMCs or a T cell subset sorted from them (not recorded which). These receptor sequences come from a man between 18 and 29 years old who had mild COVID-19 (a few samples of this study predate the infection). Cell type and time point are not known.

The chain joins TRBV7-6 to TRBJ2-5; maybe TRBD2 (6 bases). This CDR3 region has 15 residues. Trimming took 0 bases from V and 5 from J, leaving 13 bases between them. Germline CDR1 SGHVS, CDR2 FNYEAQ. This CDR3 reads CASSLARLVRETQYF. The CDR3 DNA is TGTGCCAGCAGCTTAGCGCGACTAGTACGGGAGACCCAGTACTTC.

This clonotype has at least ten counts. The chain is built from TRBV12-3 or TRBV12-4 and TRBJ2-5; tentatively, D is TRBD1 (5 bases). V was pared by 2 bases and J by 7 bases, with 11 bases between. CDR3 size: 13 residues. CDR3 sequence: CASSLPGPATQYF. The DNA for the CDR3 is TGTGCCAGCAGTTTACCAGGGCCGGCGACCCAGTACTTC.

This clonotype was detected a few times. CDR3 residues: CASSDTWAYEQYF. CDR3 DNA: TGTGCCAGCAGTGACACTTGGGCGTACGAGCAGTACTTC. This sequence joins TRBV2 and TRBJ2-7; D is undetermined. Germline lookup yields CDR1 SNHLY and CDR2 FYNNEI. Trimming pared 3 bases from V and 4 bases from J, leaving 10 bases between. CDR3 length: 13 amino acids.

The CDR3 nucleotides read TGCGCCAGCAGATTCGGGACCCTTGCCTCCTCTGGAAACACCATATATTTT. This sequence encodes CASRFGTLASSGNTIYF. The rearrangement links TRBV5-1 to TRBJ1-3; possibly TRBD1 for D (5 bases). Germline V lookup: CDR1 SGHRS, CDR2 YFSETQ. This CDR3 is 17 amino acids long. Trimming removed 5 bases at V and 0 bases at J, with 18 bases between.

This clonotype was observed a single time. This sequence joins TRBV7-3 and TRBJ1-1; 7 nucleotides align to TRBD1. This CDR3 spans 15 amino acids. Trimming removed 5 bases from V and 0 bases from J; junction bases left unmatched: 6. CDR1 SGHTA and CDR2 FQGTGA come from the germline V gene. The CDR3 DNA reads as TGTGCCAGCAGCAAAACAGGGGTACTGAACACTGAAGCTTTCTTT. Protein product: CASSKTGVLNTEAFF.

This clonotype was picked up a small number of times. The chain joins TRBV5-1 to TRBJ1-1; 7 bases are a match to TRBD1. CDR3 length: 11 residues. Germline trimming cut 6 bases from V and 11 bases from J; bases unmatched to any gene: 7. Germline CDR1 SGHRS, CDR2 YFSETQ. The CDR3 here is CASTSGGQAFF. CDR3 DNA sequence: TGCGCCAGCACCTCAGGGGGACAGGCTTTCTTT.

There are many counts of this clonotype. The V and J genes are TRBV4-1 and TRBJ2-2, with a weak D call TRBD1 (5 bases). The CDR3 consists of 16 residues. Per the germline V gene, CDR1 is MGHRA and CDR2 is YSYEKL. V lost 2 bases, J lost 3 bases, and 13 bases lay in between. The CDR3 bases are TGCGCCAGCAGCCAAACCCCTGGGGCGTACACCGGGGAGCTGTTTTTT. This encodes CASSQTPGAYTGELFF.

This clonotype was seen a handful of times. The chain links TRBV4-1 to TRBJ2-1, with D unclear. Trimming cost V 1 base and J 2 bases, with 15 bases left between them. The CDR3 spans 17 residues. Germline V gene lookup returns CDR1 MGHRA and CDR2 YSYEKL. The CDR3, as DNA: TGCGCCAGCAGCCAAGCCCGCGGAGCGAAGGCCTACAATGAGCAGTTCTTC. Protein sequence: CASSQARGAKAYNEQFF.

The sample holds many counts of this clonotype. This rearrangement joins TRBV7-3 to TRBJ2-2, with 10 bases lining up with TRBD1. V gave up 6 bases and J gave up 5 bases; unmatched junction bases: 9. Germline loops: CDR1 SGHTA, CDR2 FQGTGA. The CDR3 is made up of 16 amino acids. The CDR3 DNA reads TGTGCCAGCAGTCAACCTAAGGGACAGGGGACCGGGGAGCTGTTTTTT. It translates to CASSQPKGQGTGELFF.

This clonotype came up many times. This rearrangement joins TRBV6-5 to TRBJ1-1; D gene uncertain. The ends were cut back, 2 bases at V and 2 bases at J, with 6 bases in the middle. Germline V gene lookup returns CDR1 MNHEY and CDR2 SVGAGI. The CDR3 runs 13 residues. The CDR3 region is CASSYRSNTEAFF. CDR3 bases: TGTGCCAGCAGTTACAGGTCTAACACTGAAGCTTTCTTT.

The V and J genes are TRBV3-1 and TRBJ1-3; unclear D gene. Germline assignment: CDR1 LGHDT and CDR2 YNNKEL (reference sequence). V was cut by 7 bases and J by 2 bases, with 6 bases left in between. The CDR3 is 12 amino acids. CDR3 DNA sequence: TGTGCCAGCATGGCAACTGGAAACACCATATATTTT. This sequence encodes CASMATGNTIYF.

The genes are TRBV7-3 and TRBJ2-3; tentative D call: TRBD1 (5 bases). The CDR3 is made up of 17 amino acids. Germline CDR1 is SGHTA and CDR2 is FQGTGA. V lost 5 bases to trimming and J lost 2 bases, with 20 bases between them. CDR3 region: CASSPLYDSHDTDTQYF. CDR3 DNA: TGTGCCAGCAGCCCACTTTACGACAGCCACGACACAGATACGCAGTATTTT.

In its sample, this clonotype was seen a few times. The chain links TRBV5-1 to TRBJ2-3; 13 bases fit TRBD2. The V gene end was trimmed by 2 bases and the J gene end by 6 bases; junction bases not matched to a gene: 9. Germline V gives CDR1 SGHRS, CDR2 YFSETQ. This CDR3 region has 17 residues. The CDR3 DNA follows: TGCGCCAGCAGCTTCCAAACTAGCGGGGGGGCCGGGGATACGCAGTATTTT. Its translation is CASSFQTSGGAGDTQYF.

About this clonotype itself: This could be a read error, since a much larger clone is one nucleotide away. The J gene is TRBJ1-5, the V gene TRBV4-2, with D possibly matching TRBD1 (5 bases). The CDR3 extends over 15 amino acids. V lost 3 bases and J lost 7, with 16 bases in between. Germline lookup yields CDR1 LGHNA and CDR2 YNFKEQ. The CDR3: CASSHLGGGEQPQHF. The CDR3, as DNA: TGTGCCAGCAGCCACCTGGGGGGGGGAGAACAGCCCCAGCATTTT.

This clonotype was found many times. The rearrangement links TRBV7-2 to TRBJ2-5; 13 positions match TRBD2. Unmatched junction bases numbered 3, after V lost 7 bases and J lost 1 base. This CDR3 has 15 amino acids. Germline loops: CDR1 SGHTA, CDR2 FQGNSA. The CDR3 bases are TGTGCCAGCACCGGACTAGCGGGGGCCCAAGAGACCCAGTACTTC. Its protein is CASTGLAGAQETQYF. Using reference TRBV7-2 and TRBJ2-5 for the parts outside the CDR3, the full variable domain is GAGVSQSPSNKVTEKGKDVELRCDPISGHTALYWYRQSLGQGLEFLIYFQGNSAPDKSGLPSDRFSAERTGGSVSTLTIQRTQQEDSAVYLCASTGLAGAQETQYFGPGTRLLVL.

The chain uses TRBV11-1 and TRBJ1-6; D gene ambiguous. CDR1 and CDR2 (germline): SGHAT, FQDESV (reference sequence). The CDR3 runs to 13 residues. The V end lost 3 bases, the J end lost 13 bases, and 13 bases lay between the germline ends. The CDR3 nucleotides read TGTGCCAGCAGCTTGGGAACGTTATCGCCCCTCCACTTT. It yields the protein CASSLGTLSPLHF.

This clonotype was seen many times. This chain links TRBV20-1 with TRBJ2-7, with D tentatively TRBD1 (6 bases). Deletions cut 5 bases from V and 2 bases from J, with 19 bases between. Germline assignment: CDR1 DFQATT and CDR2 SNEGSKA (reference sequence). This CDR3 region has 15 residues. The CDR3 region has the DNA TGCAGTGCTCCTACTGGCCACAGGGCCCCCTACGAGCAGTACGTC. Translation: CSAPTGHRAPYEQYV.

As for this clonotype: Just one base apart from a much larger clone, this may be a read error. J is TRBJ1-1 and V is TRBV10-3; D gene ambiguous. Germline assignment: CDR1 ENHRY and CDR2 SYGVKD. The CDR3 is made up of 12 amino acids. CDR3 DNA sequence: TGTGCCATCAGTGAGAGGGAGGAGGAGACTTTATTT. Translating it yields CAISEREEETLF.

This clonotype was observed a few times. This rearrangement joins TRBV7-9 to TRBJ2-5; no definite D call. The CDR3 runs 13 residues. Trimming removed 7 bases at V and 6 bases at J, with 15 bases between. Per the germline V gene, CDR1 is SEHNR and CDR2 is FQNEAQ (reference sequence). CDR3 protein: CASTPDRLKTQYF. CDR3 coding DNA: TGTGCCAGCACCCCGGACCGTCTAAAGACCCAGTACTTC.

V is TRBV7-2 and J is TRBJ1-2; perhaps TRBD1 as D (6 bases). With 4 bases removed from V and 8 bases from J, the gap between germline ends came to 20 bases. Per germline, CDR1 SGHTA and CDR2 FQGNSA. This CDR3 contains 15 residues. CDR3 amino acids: CASSSPGGLARGYTF. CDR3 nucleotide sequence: TGTGCCAGCAGCTCACCGGGGGGCCTAGCGAGGGGCTACACCTTC.

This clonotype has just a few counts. CDR3 in amino acids: CASSPPVSGGYQETQYF. Written as DNA, the CDR3 is TGCGCCAGCAGCCCCCCCGTTAGCGGGGGGTACCAAGAGACCCAGTACTTC. The gene calls are TRBV4-1 and TRBJ2-5, with 10 bases identical to TRBD2. V gave up 4 bases and J gave up 0 bases; unmatched junction bases: 8. The CDR3 totals 17 residues. Germline CDR1 MGHRA, CDR2 YSYEKL.

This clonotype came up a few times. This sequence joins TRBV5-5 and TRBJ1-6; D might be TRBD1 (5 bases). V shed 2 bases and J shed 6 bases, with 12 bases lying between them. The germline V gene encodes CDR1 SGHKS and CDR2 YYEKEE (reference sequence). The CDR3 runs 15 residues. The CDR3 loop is CASSFTPGPNSPLHF. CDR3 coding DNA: TGTGCCAGCAGCTTTACACCGGGGCCTAATTCACCCCTCCACTTT.

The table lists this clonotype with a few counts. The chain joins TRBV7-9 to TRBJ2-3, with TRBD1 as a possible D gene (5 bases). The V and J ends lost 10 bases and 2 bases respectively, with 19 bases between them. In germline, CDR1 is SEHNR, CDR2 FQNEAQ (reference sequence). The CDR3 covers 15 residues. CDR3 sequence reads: CAILDPRATTDTQYF. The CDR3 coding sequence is TGTGCCATCCTAGATCCCAGGGCGACCACAGATACGCAGTATTTT.

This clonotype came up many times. CDR3 protein: CSARDPSGVWGTQYF. The CDR3, as DNA: TGCAGTGCTAGAGATCCAAGCGGGGTCTGGGGGACCCAGTACTTC. The chain combines TRBV20-1 with TRBJ2-5; 7 nucleotides line up with TRBD2. Germline CDR1 DFQATT, CDR2 SNEGSKA (reference sequence). This CDR3 spans 15 amino acids. Trimming removed 0 bases from V and 7 bases from J; junction bases left unmatched: 11.

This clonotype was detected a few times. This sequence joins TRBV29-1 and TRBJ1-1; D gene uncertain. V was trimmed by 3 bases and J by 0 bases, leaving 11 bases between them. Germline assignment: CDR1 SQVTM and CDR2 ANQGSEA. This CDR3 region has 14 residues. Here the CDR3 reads CSVDWTEMNTEAFF. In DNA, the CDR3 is TGCAGCGTTGACTGGACGGAGATGAACACTGAAGCTTTCTTT.

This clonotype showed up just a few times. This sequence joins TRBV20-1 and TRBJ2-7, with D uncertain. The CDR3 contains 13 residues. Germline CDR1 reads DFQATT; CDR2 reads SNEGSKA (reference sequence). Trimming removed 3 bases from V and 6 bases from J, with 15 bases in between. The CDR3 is CSASNPERGEQYF. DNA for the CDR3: TGCAGTGCTAGCAACCCAGAGCGCGGCGAGCAGTACTTC.

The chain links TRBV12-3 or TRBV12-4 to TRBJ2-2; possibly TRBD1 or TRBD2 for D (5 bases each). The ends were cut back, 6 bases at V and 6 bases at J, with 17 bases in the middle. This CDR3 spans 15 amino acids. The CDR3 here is CASSPGTLNAGELFF. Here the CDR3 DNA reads TGTGCCAGCAGCCCGGGGACGCTTAACGCCGGGGAGCTGTTTTTT.

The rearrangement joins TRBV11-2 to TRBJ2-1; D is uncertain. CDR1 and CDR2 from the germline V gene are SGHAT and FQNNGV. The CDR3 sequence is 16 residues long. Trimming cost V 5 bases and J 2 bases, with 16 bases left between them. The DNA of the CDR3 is TGTGCCAGCAGCCTGCCCAAGGATGCTACCTACAATGAGCAGTTCTTC. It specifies CASSLPKDATYNEQFF.